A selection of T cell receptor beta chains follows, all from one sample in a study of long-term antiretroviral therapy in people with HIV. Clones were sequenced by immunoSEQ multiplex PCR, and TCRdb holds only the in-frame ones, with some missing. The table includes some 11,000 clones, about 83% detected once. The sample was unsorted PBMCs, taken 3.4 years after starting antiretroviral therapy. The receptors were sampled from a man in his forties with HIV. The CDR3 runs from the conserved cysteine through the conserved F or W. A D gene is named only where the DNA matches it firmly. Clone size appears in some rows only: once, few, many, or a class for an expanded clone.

CASKGQGATYEQYF TGTGCCAGCAAGGGACAGGGGGCGACCTACGAGCAGTACTTC TRBV6-1 . TRBD1 14 TRBJ2-7
CAWRRQGLAKNIQYF TGTGCCTGGAGGAGACAGGGGTTAGCCAAAAACATTCAGTACTTC TRBV30 once TRBD1 15 TRBJ2-4
CASSYGPGTGAGANVLTF TGTGCCAGCAGCTATGGTCCCGGGACAGGGGCTGGGGCCAACGTCCTGACTTTC TRBV7-6 . TRBD1 18 TRBJ2-6
CASSPTTDTQYF TGTGCCAGCAGTCCAACCACAGATACGCAGTATTTT TRBV6-5 . . 12 TRBJ2-3
CASNWFGRFGRPLYEQYF TGTGCCAGCAATTGGTTTGGACGCTTCGGGAGGCCCCTCTACGAGCAGTACTTC TRBV6-4 few TRBD2 18 TRBJ2-7
CAISGAPGQGAGQPQHF TGTGCCATCAGTGGGGCCCCGGGACAGGGGGCCGGCCAGCCCCAGCATTTT TRBV10-3 once TRBD1 17 TRBJ1-5
CASSKDSGANVLTF TGCGCCAGCAGCAAGGACTCTGGGGCCAACGTCCTGACTTTC TRBV5-1 . . 14 TRBJ2-6
CASSLTGGSYNEQFF TGTGCCAGCAGCTTGACAGGGGGATCCTACAATGAGCAGTTCTTC TRBV5-4 . TRBD1 15 TRBJ2-1
CASSPYRATTNEKLFF TGTGCCAGCAGTCCCTACAGGGCCACAACTAATGAAAAACTGTTTTTT TRBV7-2 . . 16 TRBJ1-4
CASSWKEGAYNEQFF TGTGCCAGCAGCTGGAAGGAGGGGGCCTACAATGAGCAGTTCTTC TRBV5-6 . . 15 TRBJ2-1
CASSASSTDTQYF TGTGCCAGCAGCGCCTCTAGCACAGATACGCAGTATTTT TRBV9 . . 13 TRBJ2-3
CASSLRPGEGNEQFF TGCGCCAGCAGCCTCAGGCCGGGAGAAGGCAATGAGCAGTTCTTC TRBV4-3 . . 15 TRBJ2-1
CASSYRAGAGELFF TGTGCCAGCAGCTATCGAGCGGGAGCCGGGGAGCTGTTTTTT TRBV7-9 . TRBD2 14 TRBJ2-2
CASSFRSAGGNYNEQFF TGTGCCAGCAGCTTTAGATCAGCGGGAGGGAATTACAATGAGCAGTTCTTC TRBV7-8 . TRBD2 17 TRBJ2-1
CASSLLAGGLAAYEQYF TGTGCCAGCAGCTTATTAGCGGGAGGACTAGCTGCCTACGAGCAGTACTTC TRBV7-4 . TRBD2 17 TRBJ2-7
CASSVPGGYGYTF TGTGCCAGCAGCGTCCCTGGAGGGTATGGCTACACCTTC TRBV9 . . 13 TRBJ1-2
CASSFGLEQYF TGTGCCAGCAGCTTCGGCCTCGAGCAGTACTTC TRBV5-6 . . 11 TRBJ2-7
CASSYQGNSYEQYF TGTGCCAGCAGTTACCAGGGAAATTCCTACGAGCAGTACTTC TRBV6-5 once . 14 TRBJ2-7
CASRPSGTSGRWEQFF TGTGCCAGCAGGCCCTCCGGGACTAGCGGGAGGTGGGAGCAGTTCTTC TRBV7-9 . TRBD2 16 TRBJ2-1
CATSPGGKGQYF TGTGCCACCAGCCCGGGAGGAAAAGGGCAGTATTTT TRBV15 . TRBD2 12 TRBJ2-3
CAISPSDRGSNYGYTF TGTGCCATCAGTCCTAGTGACAGGGGGAGTAACTATGGCTACACCTTC TRBV10-3 . TRBD1 16 TRBJ1-2
CASSSTGVTGANVLTF TGTGCCAGCAGCTCCACAGGGGTCACTGGGGCCAACGTCCTGACTTTC TRBV7-2 . TRBD1 16 TRBJ2-6
CASSQDVSDYNEQFF TGCGCCAGCAGCCAAGATGTATCGGATTACAATGAGCAGTTCTTC TRBV4-3 . . 15 TRBJ2-1
CASSLGGAGDHNEQFF TGTGCCAGCAGTTTAGGCGGAGCGGGAGACCACAATGAGCAGTTCTTC TRBV28 . TRBD2 16 TRBJ2-1
CASLEWGNEQFF TGTGCCAGCTTGGAGTGGGGCAATGAGCAGTTCTTC TRBV28 . . 12 TRBJ2-1
CASSPDRFTDTQYF TGTGCCAGCAGCCCGGACCGTTTCACAGATACGCAGTATTTT TRBV11-2 . . 14 TRBJ2-3
CASRLSGTGIETQYF TGTGCCAGCAGACTTTCCGGGACAGGGATAGAGACCCAGTACTTC TRBV7-2 . TRBD1 15 TRBJ2-5
CASSQTGVGGELFF TGTGCCAGCAGCCAAACAGGTGTTGGCGGGGAGCTGTTTTTT TRBV7-8 . . 14 TRBJ2-2
CASSLYRDRGFYEQYF TGTGCCAGCAGTTTATACCGGGACAGGGGTTTCTACGAGCAGTACTTC TRBV28 . TRBD1 16 TRBJ2-7
CASSHRTGGYEQYF TGCGCCAGCAGCCACAGGACAGGGGGCTACGAGCAGTACTTC TRBV4-3 few TRBD1 14 TRBJ2-7
CASSLVPGDRGFNGYTF TGTGCCAGCAGTTTGGTACCCGGGGACAGGGGTTTTAATGGCTACACCTTC TRBV27 . TRBD1 17 TRBJ1-2
CASSLLGQGESGELFF TGCGCCAGCAGCTTGTTGGGACAGGGAGAGTCCGGGGAGCTGTTTTTT TRBV5-1 . TRBD1 16 TRBJ2-2
CATNIQGLKNTEAFF TGTGCCACCAATATACAGGGGCTAAAGAACACTGAAGCTTTCTTT TRBV6-1 once TRBD1 15 TRBJ1-1
CASSRNGVAGVNEQYF TGTGCCAGCAGCCGAAATGGGGTAGCGGGAGTAAACGAGCAGTACTTC TRBV5-6 . TRBD2 16 TRBJ2-7
CASTQGLSNQPQHF TGTGCCAGCACTCAGGGATTAAGCAATCAGCCCCAGCATTTT TRBV28 . . 14 TRBJ1-5
CASSPGAGAQETQYF TGTGCCAGCAGTCCCGGGGCGGGAGCCCAAGAGACCCAGTACTTC TRBV6-4 . TRBD2 15 TRBJ2-5
CASSFTAGEQFF TGTGCCAGCAGCTTTACAGCGGGAGAGCAGTTCTTC TRBV9 . TRBD2 12 TRBJ2-1
CASSTRPSLGNTEAFF TGTGCCAGTAGTACAAGACCATCCTTGGGGAACACTGAAGCTTTCTTT TRBV19 . . 16 TRBJ1-1
CASSQGRAVTEAFF TGCGCCAGCAGCCAGGGCCGGGCGGTCACTGAAGCTTTCTTT TRBV4-3 . . 14 TRBJ1-1
CASSQDQGRLNGELFF TGCGCCAGCAGCCAAGACCAGGGCCGGTTAAACGGGGAGCTGTTTTTT TRBV4-1 few . 16 TRBJ2-2
CASSPGQGASGELFF TGTGCCAGCAGCCCGGGACAGGGGGCCTCCGGGGAGCTGTTTTTT TRBV9 . TRBD1 15 TRBJ2-2
CASSLVGGRGEKLFF TGTGCCAGCAGCTTAGTAGGGGGAAGAGGTGAAAAACTGTTTTTT TRBV11-2 . . 15 TRBJ1-4
CASSEREFLNEQFF TGTGCCAGCAGTGAGCGGGAGTTCCTCAATGAGCAGTTCTTC TRBV25-1 . TRBD2 14 TRBJ2-1
CASSYREEGEKLFF TGTGCCAGCTCATACAGGGAAGAGGGAGAAAAACTGTTTTTT TRBV18 . . 14 TRBJ1-4
CASSPGTREIDTQYF TGTGCCAGCAGCCCGGGCACTAGGGAGATAGATACGCAGTATTTT TRBV7-9 . . 15 TRBJ2-3
CASSSRDSRNQPQHF TGTGCCAGCAGCAGTAGGGACAGCCGCAATCAGCCCCAGCATTTT TRBV7-8 . TRBD1 15 TRBJ1-5
CASSLPTGQTEKLFF TGTGCCAGCAGTTTACCCACGGGACAGACCGAAAAACTGTTTTTT TRBV28 . TRBD1 15 TRBJ1-4
CASSLEDEQFF TGTGCCAGCAGTTTAGAGGATGAGCAGTTCTTC TRBV27 once . 11 TRBJ2-1